A single sample gave rise to the 10 T cell receptor beta chains below, sequenced in a study of T cells after yellow fever vaccination. From the 5' RACE reads, TCRdb called clonotypes with MiXCR, one entry per CDR3 protein. The sample gives fewer than 450,000 distinct CDR3 sequences, roughly 10% of which show up once; roughly 18% is in the top ten. The material sequenced was PBMCs, taken on the day of the first yellow fever vaccination. The receptors stem from a man between 18 and 29 years old who received the YFV17D yellow fever vaccine.

This clonotype was detected a few times. The V and J genes are TRBV20-1 and TRBJ1-2; TRBD1 matches 7 bases. Germline V lookup: CDR1 DFQATT, CDR2 SNEGSKA (reference sequence). This CDR3 is 14 amino acids long. Trimming took 0 bases from V and 4 from J; bases not matched to a gene: 5. CDR3 sequence: CSARDPGGVYGYTF. CDR3 nucleotides: TGCAGTGCTAGAGACCCAGGGGGGGTCTATGGCTACACCTTC.

This chain links TRBV2 with TRBJ2-7, with unresolved D. The CDR3 has 13 residues. From germline, CDR1 is SNHLY and CDR2 FYNNEI. V was cut by 2 bases and J by 6 bases, with 11 bases left in between. The CDR3 sequence: CASSETGSSEQYV. The CDR3 DNA reads as TGTGCCAGCAGTGAAACCGGGTCAAGCGAGCAGTACGTC.

The V and J genes are TRBV20-1 and TRBJ1-1, with a tentative D call TRBD1 (6 bases). CDR1 and CDR2 from the germline V gene are DFQATT and SNEGSKA (reference sequence). V gave up 6 bases and J gave up 3 bases, with 14 bases separating them. The CDR3 loop spans 13 amino acids. CDR3 sequence: CSALGGGHTEAFF. CDR3 DNA: TGCAGTGCCCTGGGAGGGGGACACACTGAAGCTTTCTTT.

There are many counts of this clonotype. The J gene is TRBJ2-3, the V gene TRBV5-5, with TRBD2 matching over 11 bases. CDR3 length equals 17 residues. The V and J ends lost 4 bases and 0 bases, in that order; junction bases with no gene match: 7. CDR1 and CDR2 from the germline V gene are SGHKS and YYEKEE (reference sequence). The CDR3 sequence is CASSPRASGGSTDTQYF. In DNA, the CDR3 is TGTGCCAGCAGCCCGAGGGCTAGCGGGGGGAGCACAGATACGCAGTATTTT.

This clonotype was recorded a few times. This rearrangement joins TRBV29-1 to TRBJ2-1; perhaps TRBD2 as D (6 bases). The CDR3 contains 14 residues. With 1 base removed from V and 10 bases from J, the gap between germline ends came to 17 bases. From germline, CDR1 is SQVTM and CDR2 ANQGSEA. The CDR3 coding sequence is TGCAGCGTTGAAGCTCGGGACTGGACCGGAGAGCAGTTCTTC. This encodes CSVEARDWTGEQFF.

This clonotype was seen more than once but under ten times. The chain joins TRBV4-1 to TRBJ1-2; D gene ambiguous. This CDR3 has 13 amino acids. The germline V gene encodes CDR1 MGHRA and CDR2 YSYEKL. Trimming cost V 4 bases and J 7 bases, with 13 bases left between them. The CDR3 reads CASSRVSSGGYTF. CDR3 bases: TGCGCCAGCAGCCGTGTCTCATCGGGTGGCTACACCTTC.

This clonotype was detected only a few times. The chain recombines TRBV11-1 with TRBJ2-5; 8 bases match TRBD2. Germline CDR1 is SGHAT and CDR2 is FQDESV (reference sequence). There are 18 residues in the CDR3. Trimming cost V 5 bases and J 4 bases; bases outside gene matches: 18. DNA of the CDR3: TGTGCCAGCAGCCCCAGGGTAGGACGGGGGGGCCTTCGAGAGACCCAGTACTTC. Translated: CASSPRVGRGGLRETQYF.

The rearrangement uses TRBV6-5 and TRBJ2-3; 7 nucleotides line up with TRBD1. Trimming cost V 4 bases and J 2 bases; bases outside gene matches: 6. The CDR3 extends over 15 amino acids. Germline V lookup: CDR1 MNHEY, CDR2 SVGAGI. CDR3 DNA: TGTGCCAGCAGTTTTACAGGGGTCCCCACAGATACGCAGTATTTT. Encoded protein: CASSFTGVPTDTQYF.

The J gene is TRBJ1-4, the V gene TRBV18; D remains ambiguous. V lost 3 bases, J lost 1 base, and 6 bases lay in between. The germline V gene encodes CDR1 KGHSH and CDR2 LQKENI. The CDR3 totals 14 residues. The CDR3 spells CASSPTVTNEKLFF. CDR3 in DNA: TGTGCCAGCTCACCGACGGTAACTAATGAAAAACTGTTTTTT.

This clonotype was detected ten times or more. The chain joins TRBV12-3 or TRBV12-4 to TRBJ1-1; unclear D gene. This CDR3 spans 11 amino acids. V was trimmed by 6 bases and J by 10 bases, leaving 12 bases between them. The chain's CDR3 is CASRGFMGAFF. Written as DNA, the CDR3 is TGTGCCAGCAGGGGCTTCATGGGAGCTTTCTTT.